A selection of T cell receptor beta chains follows, all from one sample in a study of T cell responses to AZD1222 COVID-19 vaccine. Produced via immunoSEQ multiplex PCR; TCRdb's table is partial and in-frame only. The sample contains approximately 120,000 clones, approximately 90% of which appear only once. This sample comprised peripheral blood, obtained on day 0 of AZD1222 vaccination. These receptors all come from an adult in good health. Both conserved end residues are part of each CDR3. D genes are given only for firm matches. Clone sizes are given selectively: once, few, many, or a class where the clone is expanded.

D gene: TRBD2
J gene: TRBJ2-3
V gene: TRBV6-4
clone size: few
CDR3 DNA: TGTGCCAGCAGTGACTCTCCTAGCGGGGGGGCAGATACGCAGTATTTT
CDR3 protein: CASSDSPSGGADTQYF

D gene: .
J gene: TRBJ2-1
V gene: TRBV9
clone size: .
CDR3 DNA: TGTGCCAGCAGCGTTTGGAGGGCCTTTGGCAATGAGCAGTTCTTC
CDR3 protein: CASSVWRAFGNEQFF

D gene: TRBD1
J gene: TRBJ1-2
V gene: TRBV6-5
clone size: .
CDR3 DNA: TGTGCCAGCAGTTCCAGACAGGGGGCTAGCTATGGCTACACCTTC
CDR3 protein: CASSSRQGASYGYTF

D gene: .
J gene: TRBJ1-1
V gene: TRBV7-9
clone size: .
CDR3 DNA: TGTGCCAGCAGCTCTTTCCCAGTTGAAGCTTTCTTT
CDR3 protein: CASSSFPVEAFF

D gene: TRBD1
J gene: TRBJ2-3
V gene: TRBV5-1
clone size: .
CDR3 DNA: TGCGCCAGCAGGTCCCGGGACAGGGGAACAGATACGCAGTATTTT
CDR3 protein: CASRSRDRGTDTQYF

D gene: .
J gene: TRBJ1-2
V gene: TRBV20-1
clone size: once
CDR3 DNA: TGCAGTGCTACGGCCGTGGGGCGCTACACCTTC
CDR3 protein: CSATAVGRYTF

D gene: .
J gene: TRBJ1-5
V gene: TRBV5-6
clone size: .
CDR3 DNA: TGTGCCAGCAGCTTGGTTGGCAATCAGCCCCAGCATTTT
CDR3 protein: CASSLVGNQPQHF

D gene: .
J gene: TRBJ1-2
V gene: TRBV5-5
clone size: .
CDR3 DNA: TGTGCCAGCAGCTTGGAGGTCCCACGCCGAGGCTACACCTTC
CDR3 protein: CASSLEVPRRGYTF

D gene: .
J gene: TRBJ1-2
V gene: TRBV7-9
clone size: .
CDR3 DNA: TGTGCCAGCAGCCCTGCCGGATCGTGGTACACCTTC
CDR3 protein: CASSPAGSWYTF

D gene: .
J gene: TRBJ2-7
V gene: TRBV9
clone size: .
CDR3 DNA: TGTGCCAGCAGCGTAGGAGGGGGACTGAGCTCCTACGAGCAGTACTTC
CDR3 protein: CASSVGGGLSSYEQYF

D gene: .
J gene: TRBJ2-5
V gene: TRBV9
clone size: .
CDR3 DNA: TGTGCCAGCAGCGTAGGCCTCCAAGAGACCCAGTACTTC
CDR3 protein: CASSVGLQETQYF

D gene: .
J gene: TRBJ2-2
V gene: TRBV6-4
clone size: .
CDR3 DNA: TGTGCCAGCAGTGACACCCCAGACACCGGGGAGCTGTTTTTT
CDR3 protein: CASSDTPDTGELFF

D gene: .
J gene: TRBJ1-2
V gene: TRBV2
clone size: .
CDR3 DNA: TGTGCCAGCAGTGAATTGGCAGGTGGCTACACCTTC
CDR3 protein: CASSELAGGYTF

D gene: .
J gene: TRBJ2-7
V gene: TRBV27
clone size: .
CDR3 DNA: TGTGCCAGCAGCGATGGACAATTGCACTACGAGCAGTACTTC
CDR3 protein: CASSDGQLHYEQYF

D gene: .
J gene: TRBJ1-4
V gene: TRBV6-5
clone size: .
CDR3 DNA: TGTGCCAGCAGTTACTCTGGGGGGGATAATGAAAAACTGTTTTTT
CDR3 protein: CASSYSGGDNEKLFF

D gene: .
J gene: TRBJ1-5
V gene: TRBV28
clone size: .
CDR3 DNA: TGTGCCAGCAGACAACTAGGTGGGGGTCAGCCCCAGCATTTT
CDR3 protein: CASRQLGGGQPQHF

D gene: .
J gene: TRBJ2-3
V gene: TRBV6-5
clone size: .
CDR3 DNA: TGTGCCACCCAGTTGGGGTCTAGCACAGATACGCAGTATTTT
CDR3 protein: CATQLGSSTDTQYF

D gene: .
J gene: TRBJ2-3
V gene: TRBV7-8
clone size: .
CDR3 DNA: TGTGCCAGCAGCTTAGAATGGGGAGATACGCAGTATTTT
CDR3 protein: CASSLEWGDTQYF

D gene: .
J gene: TRBJ2-2
V gene: TRBV6-2/TRBV6-3
clone size: .
CDR3 DNA: TGTGCCAGCAGTTTCCTCCTCGGAACCGGGGAGCTGTTTTTT
CDR3 protein: CASSFLLGTGELFF

D gene: .
J gene: TRBJ1-3
V gene: TRBV27
clone size: .
CDR3 DNA: TGTGCCAGCAGTTTGTCGGGAACTGGAAACACCATATATTTT
CDR3 protein: CASSLSGTGNTIYF

D gene: TRBD1
J gene: TRBJ1-4
V gene: TRBV13
clone size: .
CDR3 DNA: TGTGCCAGCAGCCCCAGGGGGGCTCCCTTCCAAAATGAAAAACTGTTTTTT
CDR3 protein: CASSPRGAPFQNEKLFF

D gene: .
J gene: TRBJ2-1
V gene: TRBV30
clone size: .
CDR3 DNA: TGTGCCTGGAGCCCAGCGGTAAGCTCCTACAATGAGCAGTTCTTC
CDR3 protein: CAWSPAVSSYNEQFF

D gene: TRBD2
J gene: TRBJ2-1
V gene: TRBV9
clone size: .
CDR3 DNA: TGTGCCAGCAGCGTCTCCGGGAGGGGAGACAATGAGCAGTTCTTC
CDR3 protein: CASSVSGRGDNEQFF

D gene: TRBD2
J gene: TRBJ2-2
V gene: TRBV11-2
clone size: once
CDR3 DNA: TGTGCCAGCAGACCCGCGGGAGAGGGCGGGGAGCTGTTTTTT
CDR3 protein: CASRPAGEGGELFF

D gene: TRBD1
J gene: TRBJ2-5
V gene: TRBV9
clone size: .
CDR3 DNA: TGTGCCAGCAGTCCCGAGAGGGGGCCGAAGGAGACCCAGTACTTC
CDR3 protein: CASSPERGPKETQYF

D gene: .
J gene: TRBJ2-7
V gene: TRBV11-2
clone size: .
CDR3 DNA: TGTGCCAGCAGCTTAGATCATCTGGGGGGATACGAGCAGTACTTC
CDR3 protein: CASSLDHLGGYEQYF

D gene: .
J gene: TRBJ1-6
V gene: TRBV11-2
clone size: .
CDR3 DNA: TGTGCCAGCAGCTTAGTAGCCAACTCTTATTCACCCCTCCACTTT
CDR3 protein: CASSLVANSYSPLHF

D gene: .
J gene: TRBJ1-1
V gene: TRBV29-1
clone size: .
CDR3 DNA: TGCAGCGTTGCGAACACTGAAGCTTTCTTT
CDR3 protein: CSVANTEAFF

D gene: TRBD1
J gene: TRBJ2-5
V gene: TRBV11-2
clone size: .
CDR3 DNA: TGTGCCAGCAGCCCTGACAGGGGTTGGGAGACCCAGTACTTC
CDR3 protein: CASSPDRGWETQYF